This TCR beta chain was obtained from a study of T-cell reconstitution after alpha-beta-depleted transplantation in children. This clonotype came up a few times. Trimming cost V 6 bases and J 0 bases; bases outside gene matches: 8. The length of the CDR3 is 16 residues. The germline CDR1 and CDR2 sequences are DFQATT and SNEGSKA (reference sequence). Unique molecular identifiers were incorporated when the TCRbeta library was constructed. TCRdb fed the PCR reads into MiXCR, producing one record per CDR3 protein. This table holds hundreds of thousands of distinct CDR3 sequences, 15% to 20% found once. The chain uses TRBV20-1 and TRBJ2-4; 10 nucleotides agree with TRBD1. This specimen was PBMCs from the stem cell graft donor, taken from the stem cell graft. The sequence derives from a human donor who donated a stem cell graft to a child with acute myeloid leukemia. The DNA of the CDR3 is TGCAGTGCCTCATGGGACAGGGGTGAAGCCAAAAACATTCAGTACTTC. Its protein product is CSASWDRGEAKNIQYF.